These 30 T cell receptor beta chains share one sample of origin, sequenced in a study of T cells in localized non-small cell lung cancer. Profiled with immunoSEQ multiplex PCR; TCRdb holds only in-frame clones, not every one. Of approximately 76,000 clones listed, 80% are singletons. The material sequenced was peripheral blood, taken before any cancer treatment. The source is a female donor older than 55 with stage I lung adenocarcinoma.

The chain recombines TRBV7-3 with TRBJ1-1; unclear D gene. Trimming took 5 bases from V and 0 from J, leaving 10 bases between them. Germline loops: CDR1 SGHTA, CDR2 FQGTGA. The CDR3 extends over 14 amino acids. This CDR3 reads CASSRDGMNTEAFF. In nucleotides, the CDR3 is TGTGCCAGCAGCCGCGACGGTATGAACACTGAAGCTTTCTTT.

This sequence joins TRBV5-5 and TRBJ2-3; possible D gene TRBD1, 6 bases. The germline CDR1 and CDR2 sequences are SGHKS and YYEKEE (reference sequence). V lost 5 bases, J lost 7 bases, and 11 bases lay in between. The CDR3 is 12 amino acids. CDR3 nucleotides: TGTGCCAGCAGTCAACAGGGAAATACGCAGTATTTT. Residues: CASSQQGNTQYF. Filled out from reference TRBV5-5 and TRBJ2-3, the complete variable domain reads DAGVTQSPTHLIKTRGQQVTLRCSPISGHKSVSWYQQVLGQGPQFIFQYYEKEERGRGNFPDRFSARQFPNYSSELNVNALLLGDSALYLCASSQQGNTQYFGPGTRLTVL.

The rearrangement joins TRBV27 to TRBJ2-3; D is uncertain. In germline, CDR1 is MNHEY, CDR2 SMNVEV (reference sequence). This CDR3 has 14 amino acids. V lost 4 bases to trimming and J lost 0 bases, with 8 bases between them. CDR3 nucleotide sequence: TGTGCCAGCAGTTCCCCGCATAGCACAGATACGCAGTATTTT. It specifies CASSSPHSTDTQYF.

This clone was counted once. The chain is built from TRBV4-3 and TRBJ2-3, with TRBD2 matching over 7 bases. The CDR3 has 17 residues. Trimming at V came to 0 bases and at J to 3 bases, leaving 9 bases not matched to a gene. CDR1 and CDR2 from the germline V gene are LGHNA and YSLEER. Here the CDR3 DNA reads TGCGCCAGCAGCCAAGATCTCACGGGGGGTTGGACAGATACGCAGTATTTT. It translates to CASSQDLTGGWTDTQYF.

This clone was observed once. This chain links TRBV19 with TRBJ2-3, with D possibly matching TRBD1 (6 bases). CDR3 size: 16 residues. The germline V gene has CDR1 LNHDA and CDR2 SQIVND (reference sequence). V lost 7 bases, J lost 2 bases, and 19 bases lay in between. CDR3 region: CASTPGGTPFTDTQYF. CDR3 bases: TGTGCCAGTACCCCGGGTGGGACACCCTTCACAGATACGCAGTATTTT.

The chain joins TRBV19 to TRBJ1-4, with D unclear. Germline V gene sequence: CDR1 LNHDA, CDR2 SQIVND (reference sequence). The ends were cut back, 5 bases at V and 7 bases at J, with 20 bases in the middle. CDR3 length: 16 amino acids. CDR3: CASSSWGASGSEKLFF. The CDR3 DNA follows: TGTGCCAGTAGTTCGTGGGGAGCTTCTGGGAGTGAAAAACTGTTTTTT.

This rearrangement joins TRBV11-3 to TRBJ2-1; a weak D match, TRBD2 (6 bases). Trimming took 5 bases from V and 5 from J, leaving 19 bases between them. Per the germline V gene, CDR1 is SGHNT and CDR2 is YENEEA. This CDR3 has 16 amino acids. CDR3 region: CASSPNAGGAHNEQFF. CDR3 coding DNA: TGTGCCAGCAGCCCAAATGCGGGCGGGGCTCACAATGAGCAGTTCTTC.

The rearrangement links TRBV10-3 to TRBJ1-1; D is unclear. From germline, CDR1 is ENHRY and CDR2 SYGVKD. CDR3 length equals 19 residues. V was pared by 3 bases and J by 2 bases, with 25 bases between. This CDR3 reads CAISERQLWGSIRNTEAFF. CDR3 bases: TGTGCCATCAGTGAAAGGCAGCTTTGGGGTTCTATTCGAAACACTGAAGCTTTCTTT.

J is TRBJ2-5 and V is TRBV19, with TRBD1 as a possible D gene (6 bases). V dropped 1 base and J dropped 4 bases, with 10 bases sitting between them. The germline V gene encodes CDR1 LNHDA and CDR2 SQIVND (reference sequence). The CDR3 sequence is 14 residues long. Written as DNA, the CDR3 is TGTGCCAGTAGTATAGGAGGCAGGGGAGAGACCCAGTACTTC. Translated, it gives CASSIGGRGETQYF. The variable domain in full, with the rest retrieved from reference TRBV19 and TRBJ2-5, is DGGITQSPKYLFRKEGQNVTLSCEQNLNHDAMYWYRQDPGQGLRLIYYSQIVNDFQKGDIAEGYSVSREKKESFPLTVTSAQKNPTAFYLCASSIGGRGETQYFGPGTRLLVL.

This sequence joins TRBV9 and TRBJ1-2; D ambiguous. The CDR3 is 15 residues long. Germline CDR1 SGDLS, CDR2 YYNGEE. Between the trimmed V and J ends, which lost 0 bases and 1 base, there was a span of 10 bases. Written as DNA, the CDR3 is TGTGCCAGCAGCGTAGATCACGGCATTAACTATGGCTACACCTTC. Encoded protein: CASSVDHGINYGYTF. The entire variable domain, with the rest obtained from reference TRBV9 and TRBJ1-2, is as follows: DSGVTQTPKHLITATGQRVTLRCSPRSGDLSVYWYQQSLDQGLQFLIQYYNGEERAKGNILERFSAQQFPDLHSELNLSSLELGDSALYFCASSVDHGINYGYTFGSGTRLTVV.

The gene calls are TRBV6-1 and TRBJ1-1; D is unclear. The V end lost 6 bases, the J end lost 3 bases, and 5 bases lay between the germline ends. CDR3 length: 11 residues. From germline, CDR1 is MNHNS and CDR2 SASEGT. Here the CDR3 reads CASRRDTEAFF. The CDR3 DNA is TGTGCCAGCAGGAGGGACACTGAAGCTTTCTTT.

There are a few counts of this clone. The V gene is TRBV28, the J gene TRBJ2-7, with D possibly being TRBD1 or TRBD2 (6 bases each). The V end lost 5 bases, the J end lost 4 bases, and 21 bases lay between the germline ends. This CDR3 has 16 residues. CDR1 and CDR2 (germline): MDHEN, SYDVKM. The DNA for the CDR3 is TGTGCCAGCAGTCTACCCCCGGGGGCGCTTCAGTACGAGCAGTACTTC. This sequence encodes CASSLPPGALQYEQYF.

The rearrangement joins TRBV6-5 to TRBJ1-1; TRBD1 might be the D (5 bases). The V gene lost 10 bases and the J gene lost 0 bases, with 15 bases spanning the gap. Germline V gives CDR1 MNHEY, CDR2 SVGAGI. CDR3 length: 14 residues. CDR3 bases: TGTGCCATCAGGAGAGGGGCCATGAACACTGAAGCTTTCTTT. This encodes CAIRRGAMNTEAFF.

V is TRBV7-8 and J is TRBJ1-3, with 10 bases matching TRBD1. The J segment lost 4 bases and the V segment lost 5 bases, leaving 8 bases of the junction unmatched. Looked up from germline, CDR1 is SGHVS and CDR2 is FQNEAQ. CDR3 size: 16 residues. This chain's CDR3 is CASSPDRGQWGNTIYF. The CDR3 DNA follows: TGTGCCAGCAGCCCCGACAGGGGGCAGTGGGGAAACACCATATATTTT.

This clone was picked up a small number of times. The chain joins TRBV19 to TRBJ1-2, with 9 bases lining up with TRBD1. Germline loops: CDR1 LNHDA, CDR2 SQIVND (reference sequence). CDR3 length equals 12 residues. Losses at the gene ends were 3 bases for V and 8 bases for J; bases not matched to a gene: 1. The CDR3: CASSMGQGGYTF. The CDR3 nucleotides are TGTGCCAGTAGTATGGGACAGGGAGGCTACACCTTC.

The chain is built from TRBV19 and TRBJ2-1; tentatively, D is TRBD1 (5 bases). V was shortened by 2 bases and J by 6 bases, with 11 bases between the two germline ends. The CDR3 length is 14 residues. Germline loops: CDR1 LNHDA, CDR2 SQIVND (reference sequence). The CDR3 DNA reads TGTGCCAGTAGTATAATGCAGGGTCCCAATGAGCAGTTCTTC. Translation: CASSIMQGPNEQFF.

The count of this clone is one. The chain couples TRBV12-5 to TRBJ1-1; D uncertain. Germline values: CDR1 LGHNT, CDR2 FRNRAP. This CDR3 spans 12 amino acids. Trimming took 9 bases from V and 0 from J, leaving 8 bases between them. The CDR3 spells CASRPMNTEAFF. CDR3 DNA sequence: TGTGCTAGCAGACCTATGAACACTGAAGCTTTCTTT.

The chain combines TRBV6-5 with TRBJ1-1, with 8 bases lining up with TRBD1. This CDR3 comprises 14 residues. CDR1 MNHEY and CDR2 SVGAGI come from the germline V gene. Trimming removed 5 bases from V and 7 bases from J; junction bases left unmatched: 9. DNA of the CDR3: TGTGCCAGCAGTGAACAGGGGGAGAGAGGTGAAGCTTTCTTT. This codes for CASSEQGERGEAFF.

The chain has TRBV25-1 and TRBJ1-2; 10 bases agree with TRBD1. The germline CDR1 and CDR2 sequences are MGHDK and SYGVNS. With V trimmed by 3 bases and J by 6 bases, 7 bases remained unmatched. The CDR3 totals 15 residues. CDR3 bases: TGTGCCAGCAGTGAGTGGGGGGACAGGGGCGATGGCTACACCTTC. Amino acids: CASSEWGDRGDGYTF.

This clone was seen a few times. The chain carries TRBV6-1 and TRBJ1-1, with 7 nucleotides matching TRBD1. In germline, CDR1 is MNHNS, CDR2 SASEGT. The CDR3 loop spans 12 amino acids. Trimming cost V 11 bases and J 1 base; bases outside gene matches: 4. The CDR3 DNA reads TGTGCCTCGGGACAGCGGAACACTGAAGCTTTCTTT. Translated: CASGQRNTEAFF.

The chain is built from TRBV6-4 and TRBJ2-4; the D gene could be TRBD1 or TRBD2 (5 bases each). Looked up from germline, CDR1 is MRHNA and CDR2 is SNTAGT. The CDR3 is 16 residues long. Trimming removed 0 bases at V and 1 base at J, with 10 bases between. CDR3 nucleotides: TGTGCCAGCAGTGACTCGAAGGGGACGGCCAAAAACATTCAGTACTTC. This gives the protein CASSDSKGTAKNIQYF.

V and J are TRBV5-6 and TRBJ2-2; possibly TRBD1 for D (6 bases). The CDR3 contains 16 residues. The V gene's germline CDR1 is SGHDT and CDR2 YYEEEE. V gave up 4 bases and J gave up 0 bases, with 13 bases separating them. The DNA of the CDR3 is TGTGCCAGCAGCGGGGGTAACAGGGCGAACACCGGGGAGCTGTTTTTT. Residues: CASSGGNRANTGELFF.

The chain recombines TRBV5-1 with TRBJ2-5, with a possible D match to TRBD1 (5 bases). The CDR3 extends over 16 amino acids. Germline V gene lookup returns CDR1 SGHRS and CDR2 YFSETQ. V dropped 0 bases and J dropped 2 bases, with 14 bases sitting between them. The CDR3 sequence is CASSLAGGPGQETQYF. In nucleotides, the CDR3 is TGCGCCAGCAGCTTGGCCGGTGGACCAGGGCAAGAGACCCAGTACTTC.

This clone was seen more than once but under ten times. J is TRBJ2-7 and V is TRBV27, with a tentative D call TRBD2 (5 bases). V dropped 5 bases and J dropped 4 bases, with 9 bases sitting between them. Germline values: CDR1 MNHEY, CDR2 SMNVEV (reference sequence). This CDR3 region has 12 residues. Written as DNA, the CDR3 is TGTGCCAGCAGTCGACCGGGATACGAGCAGTACTTC. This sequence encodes CASSRPGYEQYF.

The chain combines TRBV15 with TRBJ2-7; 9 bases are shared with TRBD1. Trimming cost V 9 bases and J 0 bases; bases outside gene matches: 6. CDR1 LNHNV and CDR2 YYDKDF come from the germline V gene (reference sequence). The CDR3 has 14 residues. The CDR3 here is CATQRDRASYEQYF. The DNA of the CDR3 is TGTGCCACGCAACGGGACAGGGCCTCCTACGAGCAGTACTTC.

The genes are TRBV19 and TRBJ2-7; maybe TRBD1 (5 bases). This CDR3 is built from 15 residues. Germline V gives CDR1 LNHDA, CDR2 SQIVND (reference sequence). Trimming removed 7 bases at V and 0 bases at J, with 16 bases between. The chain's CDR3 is CASTAVLDSSYEQYF. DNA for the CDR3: TGTGCCAGTACCGCTGTTTTAGACAGCTCCTACGAGCAGTACTTC.

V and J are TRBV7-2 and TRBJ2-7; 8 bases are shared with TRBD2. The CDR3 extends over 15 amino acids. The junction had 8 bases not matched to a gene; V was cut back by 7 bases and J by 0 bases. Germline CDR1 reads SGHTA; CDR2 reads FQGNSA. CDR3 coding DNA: TGTGCCAGCACCCTGGGGGCGGGAGGCTCCTACGAGCAGTACTTC. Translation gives CASTLGAGGSYEQYF. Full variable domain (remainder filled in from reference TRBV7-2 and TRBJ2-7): GAGVSQSPSNKVTEKGKDVELRCDPISGHTALYWYRQSLGQGLEFLIYFQGNSAPDKSGLPSDRFSAERTGGSVSTLTIQRTQQEDSAVYLCASTLGAGGSYEQYFGPGTRLTVT.

This CDR3 reads CASSLVGGAYNSPLHF. The DNA for the CDR3 is TGTGCCAGCAGCTTAGTCGGGGGCGCCTATAATTCACCCCTCCACTTT. The chain uses TRBV7-6 and TRBJ1-6; a possible D gene is TRBD1 (6 bases). The CDR3 runs to 16 residues. V dropped 1 base and J dropped 2 bases, with 9 bases sitting between them. Germline V CDR1 and CDR2: SGHVS, FNYEAQ.

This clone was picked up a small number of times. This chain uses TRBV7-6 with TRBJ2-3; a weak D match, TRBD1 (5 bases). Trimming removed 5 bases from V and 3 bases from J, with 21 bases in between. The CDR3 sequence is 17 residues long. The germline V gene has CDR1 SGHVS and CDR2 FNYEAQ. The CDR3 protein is CASSGPMGLSATDTQYF. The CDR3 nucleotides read TGTGCCAGCAGCGGCCCCATGGGGCTTTCGGCAACAGATACGCAGTATTTT.

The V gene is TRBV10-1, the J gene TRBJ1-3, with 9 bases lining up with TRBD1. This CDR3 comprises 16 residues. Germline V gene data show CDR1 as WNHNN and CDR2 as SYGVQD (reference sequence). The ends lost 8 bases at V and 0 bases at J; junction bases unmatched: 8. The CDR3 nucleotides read TGCGCCAGCGGACAGGGGCGCCTTCGCTCTGGAAACACCATATATTTT. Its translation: CASGQGRLRSGNTIYF.